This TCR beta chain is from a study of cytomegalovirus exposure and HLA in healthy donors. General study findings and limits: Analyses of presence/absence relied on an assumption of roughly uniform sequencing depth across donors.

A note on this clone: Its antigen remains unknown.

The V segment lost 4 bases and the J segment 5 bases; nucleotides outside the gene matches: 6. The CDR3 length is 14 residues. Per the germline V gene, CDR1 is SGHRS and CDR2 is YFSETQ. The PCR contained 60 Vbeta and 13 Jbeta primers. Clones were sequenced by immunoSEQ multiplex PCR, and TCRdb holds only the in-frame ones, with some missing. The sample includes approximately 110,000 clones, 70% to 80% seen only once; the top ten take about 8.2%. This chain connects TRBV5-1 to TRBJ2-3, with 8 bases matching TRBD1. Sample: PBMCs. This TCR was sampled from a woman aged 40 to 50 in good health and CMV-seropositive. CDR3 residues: CASSIGQGQDTQYF. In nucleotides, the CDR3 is TGCGCCAGCAGCATTGGACAGGGCCAAGATACGCAGTATTTT.